One and the same sample provided the 10 T cell receptor beta chains below, sequenced in a study of T cell clonotyping in hematopoietic cell transplantation. Sample time point: recipient sample about 28 days before transplant, after cytoreduction. Profiled with immunoSEQ multiplex PCR; TCRdb holds only in-frame clones, not every one. This sample carries around 10,000 clones, roughly 90% of them seen once, and the ten largest clones take approximately 13%. The material was peripheral blood mononuclear cells, obtained before stem cell transplant. These receptors came from a woman aged 40 to 50 with acute myeloid leukemia. Some clones in this sample may be carry-over from other donors' samples.

V is TRBV7-2 and J is TRBJ2-1; 9 bases line up with TRBD1. Germline loops: CDR1 SGHTA, CDR2 FQGNSA. With 5 bases clipped from V and 2 bases from J, the junction kept 4 bases outside the gene matches. The CDR3 extends over 15 amino acids. The CDR3 is CASSARDRAYNEQFF. The CDR3 coding sequence is TGTGCCAGCAGCGCCCGGGACAGGGCCTACAATGAGCAGTTCTTC.

This clone was seen a single time. The CDR3 nucleotides read TGTGCCAGCAGTTTTAGGGGGAATCCTGAAGCTTTCTTT. The encoded protein is CASSFRGNPEAFF. V is TRBV27 and J is TRBJ1-1; D is possibly TRBD1 (6 bases). Germline CDR1 MNHEY, CDR2 SMNVEV (reference sequence). V was pared by 3 bases and J by 6 bases, with 11 bases between. The CDR3 loop spans 13 amino acids.

The chain has TRBV29-1 and TRBJ2-7; weak D call: TRBD1 (6 bases). Trimming shortened V by 6 bases and J by 8 bases, and 17 bases separated the two germline ends. The CDR3 totals 12 residues. Germline V gene lookup returns CDR1 SQVTM and CDR2 ANQGSEA. CDR3 loop: CSVNSQGWKQYF. In DNA, the CDR3 is TGCAGCGTCAATTCTCAGGGGTGGAAGCAGTACTTC.

This chain links TRBV12-5 with TRBJ2-1; TRBD1 agrees at 7 bases. The CDR3 has 16 amino acids. CDR1 and CDR2 (germline): LGHNT, FRNRAP. Trimming removed 0 bases from V and 6 bases from J; junction bases left unmatched: 8. This chain's CDR3 is CASGLVRGQGSNEQFF. Written as DNA, the CDR3 is TGTGCTAGTGGTTTGGTAAGGGGGCAGGGTTCCAATGAGCAGTTCTTC.

This clone appeared a single time. The V call is TRBV7-9, the J call TRBJ1-1; D uncertain. Germline V gene lookup returns CDR1 SEHNR and CDR2 FQNEAQ (reference sequence). Trimming shortened V by 3 bases and J by 6 bases, and 14 bases separated the two germline ends. The CDR3 is made up of 14 amino acids. In nucleotides, the CDR3 is TGTGCCAGCAGCTTCCACTCCGCGAGGGCTGAAGCTTTCTTT. Translated: CASSFHSARAEAFF.

The gene calls are TRBV7-2 and TRBJ1-4, with 9 bases fitting TRBD1. The CDR3 has 14 residues. Germline CDR1 reads SGHTA; CDR2 reads FQGNSA. J was trimmed by 7 bases and V by 1 base; bases with no gene match: 1. The CDR3 loop is CASSLGDRVEKLFF. The CDR3 coding sequence is TGTGCCAGCAGCTTAGGGGACAGGGTTGAAAAACTGTTTTTT.

This chain links TRBV19 with TRBJ1-1; D not resolved. The germline gives CDR1 LNHDA, CDR2 SQIVND (reference sequence). Trimming removed 4 bases at V and 4 bases at J, with 13 bases between. CDR3 size: 14 residues. The CDR3 DNA reads as TGTGCCAGTAGTACCCACTCGGTGGGCACTGAAGCTTTCTTT. It translates to CASSTHSVGTEAFF.

The V call is TRBV5-1, the J call TRBJ1-2, with 7 bases that match TRBD1. The V gene's germline CDR1 is SGHRS and CDR2 YFSETQ. The CDR3 extends over 15 amino acids. Losses at the gene ends were 5 bases for V and 6 bases for J; bases not matched to a gene: 13. The CDR3 sequence is CASSSEGQSANGYTF. The CDR3 coding sequence is TGCGCCAGCAGTTCAGAGGGACAGTCAGCTAATGGCTACACCTTC.

This clone appeared a few times. As DNA, the CDR3 is TGTGCCAGCAGTGAATTGGCGCAGAAAGATACTGGCTACACCTTC. It is translated as CASSELAQKDTGYTF. The chain employs TRBV2 and TRBJ1-2, with D hard to call. Germline CDR1 reads SNHLY; CDR2 reads FYNNEI. Trimming removed 2 bases from V and 7 bases from J, with 17 bases in between. CDR3 length: 15 amino acids.

J is TRBJ1-2 and V is TRBV29-1; D might be TRBD1 (5 bases). The V end lost 7 bases, the J end lost 6 bases, and 9 bases lay between the germline ends. The CDR3 spans 10 residues. The germline V gene has CDR1 SQVTM and CDR2 ANQGSEA. In DNA, the CDR3 is TGCAGCGGCGGGACTGATGGCTACACCTTC. As protein: CSGGTDGYTF.